These 9 T cell receptor beta chains were sequenced from one sample in a study of CD8+CD57+ T cells in acquired aplastic anemia (dated 2018 in TCRdb). TCRdb shows the sequencer as Illumina HiSeq 2000. Genomic DNA served as template for TCR beta VDJ combination and CDR3 sequence profiling. TCRdb applied fastp at Q25 and MiXCR to the public reads, then kept only in-frame beta chains. Records with the same CDR3 protein are collapsed into one entry carrying the most frequent genes and DNA. In this sample the table shows about 130,000 distinct CDR3 sequences, about half of which occur a single time. The biggest ten clones account for around 2.3% of the sample. The sequencing sample was made of sorted CD4+, CD8+, or CD8+CD57+ T cells (not recorded which) from PBMCs. Receptors were obtained from a human donor in good health, serving as a control.

This clonotype was detected a few times. This may be a read error: a much more frequent sequence differs by one nucleotide. The gene calls are TRBV12-3 or TRBV12-4 and TRBJ1-6; 8 bases fit TRBD1. CDR3 length equals 16 residues. V lost 4 bases to trimming and J lost 7 bases; unmatched junction nucleotides: 9. CDR3 nucleotide sequence: TGTGCCAGCAGTTCGGTAGACAGGGGTTACAATTCACCCCTCCACTTT. Its protein is CASSSVDRGYNSPLHF.

This clonotype has at least ten counts. The chain has TRBV3-1 and TRBJ1-3; D remains ambiguous. Germline CDR1 is LGHDT and CDR2 is YNNKEL (reference sequence). Trimming cost V 4 bases and J 1 base, with 8 bases left between them. CDR3 size: 14 residues. CDR3: CASSPSWSGNTIYF. The CDR3, as DNA: TGTGCCAGCAGCCCCTCTTGGTCTGGAAACACCATATATTTT.

This clonotype has a count of ten or more. This chain connects TRBV19 to TRBJ1-6, with D perhaps TRBD1 (6 bases). CDR1 and CDR2 (germline): LNHDA, SQIVND (reference sequence). The CDR3 has 15 amino acids. The V end lost 3 bases, the J end lost 8 bases, and 14 bases lay between the germline ends. The CDR3 spells CASSMSGAGDSPLHF. CDR3 DNA: TGTGCCAGTAGTATGTCGGGGGCCGGGGATTCACCCCTCCACTTT.

The chain links TRBV20-1 to TRBJ1-1; D is unresolved. There are 13 residues in the CDR3. Germline V CDR1 and CDR2: DFQATT, SNEGSKA (reference sequence). The CDR3 bases are TGCAGCGGAAGAGCGCGATTGAACACTGAAGCTTTCTTT. Protein product: CSGRARLNTEAFF.

The chain recombines TRBV7-9 with TRBJ1-6; D ambiguous. The CDR3 loop spans 13 amino acids. Germline V lookup: CDR1 SEHNR, CDR2 FQNEAQ (reference sequence). Trimming took 1 base from V and 9 from J, leaving 7 bases between them. DNA for the CDR3: TGTGCCAGCAGCTTAGGCGTGGGTTCACCCCTCCACTTT. It is translated as CASSLGVGSPLHF. The whole variable domain, filled in from reference TRBV7-9 and TRBJ1-6, reads DTGVSQNPRHKITKRGQNVTFRCDPISEHNRLYWYRQTLGQGPEFLTYFQNEAQLEKSRLLSDRFSAERPKGSFSTLEIQRTEQGDSAMYLCASSLGVGSPLHFGNGTRLTVT.

Points on this clonotype: It may be a read error: a sequence one base away is much more abundant. This rearrangement joins TRBV12-3 or TRBV12-4 to TRBJ1-3; D possibly corresponds to TRBD1 (6 bases). The CDR3 covers 14 residues. The CDR3: CGQRMRGAGNTIYF. As DNA, the CDR3 is TGTGGACAGCGGATGAGGGGGGCTGGAAACACCATATATTTT.

By share, this clonotype counts as medium-sized. CDR3 nucleotides: TGCAGCGTCGGTCTCGGGGAGGGTTACGAGCAGTACTTC. Translated, it gives CSVGLGEGYEQYF. The chain couples TRBV29-1 to TRBJ2-7; 7 bases fit TRBD2. Trimming cost V 6 bases and J 4 bases; bases outside gene matches: 9. This CDR3 is built from 13 residues. CDR1 and CDR2 from the germline V gene are SQVTM and ANQGSEA.

At least ten counts were recorded for this clonotype. The chain recombines TRBV6-1 with TRBJ1-5; D unresolved. The CDR3 length is 13 residues. Per the germline V gene, CDR1 is MNHNS and CDR2 is SASEGT. Trimming removed 8 bases at V and 2 bases at J, with 10 bases between. Written as DNA, the CDR3 is TGTGCCAGCCAGACACACCGCAATCAGCCCCAGCATTTT. This encodes CASQTHRNQPQHF.

This clonotype is a singleton in its sample. The rearrangement uses TRBV19 and TRBJ1-2; D might be TRBD1 (5 bases). The ends were cut back, 5 bases at V and 4 bases at J, with 11 bases in the middle. Germline V CDR1 and CDR2: LNHDA, SQIVND (reference sequence). The CDR3 is made up of 13 amino acids. The chain's CDR3 is CASSPRGGYGYTF. DNA for the CDR3: TGTGCCAGTAGTCCGCGGGGCGGCTATGGCTACACCTTC. The entire variable domain, with the rest obtained from reference TRBV19 and TRBJ1-2, is as follows: DGGITQSPKYLFRKEGQNVTLSCEQNLNHDAMYWYRQDPGQGLRLIYYSQIVNDFQKGDIAEGYSVSREKKESFPLTVTSAQKNPTAFYLCASSPRGGYGYTFGSGTRLTVV.